The entry that follows covers one T cell receptor beta chain sequence. Its matching antigen is unknown. The data are from a study of cytomegalovirus exposure and HLA in healthy donors. Overall study results and limits: In a later analysis, TCR beta V- and J-gene trimming was associated with a missense DCLRE1C variant. The only immune exposure information that was available was CMV serostatus.

CDR3 length: 14 residues. Germline assignment: CDR1 SNHLY and CDR2 FYNNEI. V shed 6 bases and J shed 2 bases, with 13 bases lying between them. The PCR employed 60 Vbeta primers together with 13 Jbeta primers. Method: immunoSEQ multiplex PCR; TCRdb's copy keeps in-frame clones and lacks some. The sample has some 90,000 clones; roughly 80% are singletons. This TCR was sampled from a man aged 50 or older in good health and CMV-seropositive. Input material: PBMCs. The rearrangement joins TRBV2 to TRBJ1-1, with D maybe TRBD1 (6 bases). CDR3 coding DNA: TGTGCCAGCAGCTTACAGGGAATAAACACTGAAGCTTTCTTT. Amino acid sequence: CASSLQGINTEAFF.